This TCR beta chain was identified during a study of blood T cell repertoires in COVID-19. TCRdb's copy holds only in-frame clones and misses some; the assay was immunoSEQ multiplex PCR. The table includes about 61,000 clones, more than 70% detected once. Trimming shortened V by 7 bases and J by 7 bases, and 13 bases separated the two germline ends. CDR3 length: 11 residues. Germline V gene lookup returns CDR1 SQVTM and CDR2 ANQGSEA. This TCR derives from a man between 60 and 70 years old with acute or convalescent COVID-19. Material: peripheral blood. This chain connects TRBV29-1 to TRBJ1-2; the D gene is possibly TRBD1 (6 bases). In DNA, the CDR3 is TGCAGCGGGTCCTCAGGGGCTGGCTACACCTTC. Residues: CSGSSGAGYTF.